This T cell receptor (beta chain) was identified in a study of CD8 T cells in ankylosing spondylitis. Making use of molecular barcodes, quantitative 5'-RACE generated TCR beta libraries. TCRdb itself ran the 5' RACE reads through MiXCR, one entry per CDR3 protein. Of hundreds of thousands of distinct CDR3 sequences detected, around 24% appear once; the ten largest clones hold under 8%. This clonotype was recorded at least ten times. Antigen unknown. Study findings and constraints: Fewer than 10 highly homologous variants formed a TCR beta motif that appeared characteristic of ankylosing spondylitis blood. Within matched ankylosing spondylitis synovial fluid, disease-linked clones were reportedly significantly enriched.

V lost 7 bases and J 5 bases, leaving 12 bases between the germline ends. This CDR3 region has 13 residues. Germline assignment: CDR1 ENHRY and CDR2 SYGVKD. The genes are TRBV10-3 and TRBJ2-1; D remains unclear. The sequence came from a male donor with ankylosing spondylitis or in good health (not recorded which). The sequencing input was blood, either unsorted or a sorted T cell fraction (not recorded which). CDR3 region: CAITARWDNEQFF. Here the CDR3 DNA reads TGTGCCATCACAGCTCGGTGGGACAATGAGCAGTTCTTC.